Here is one T cell receptor beta chain with its context. Its antigen specificity is not known. The sample holds no much larger clone one base away, and base qualities are not on file. TCRbeta CDR3 regions were amplified from genomic DNA using the immunoSEQ Assay, a bias-controlled multiplex PCR. The authors' analysis ran thus. Nucleated cell counts per sample were estimated from amplification of reference gene primers within the assay. Sequence reads were collapsed and filtered to measure the absolute abundance of every unique TCRbeta CDR3 rearrangement. For each sample, productive Simpson clonality was calculated as the square root of Simpson's diversity index across productive rearrangements. As stored in TCRdb, this immuneACCESS dataset retains in-frame rearrangements with V and J assigned. A fraction of the clones does not appear; measured against another copy, unresolved V genes explain less than half of the discrepancy, and the remainder lacks a known reason. The V and J calls and clone size are taken from that table; D and trimming were inferred from the DNA. The sample records 150,000 or so clones, 60% to 85% of which are singletons. In total, the top ten clones hold 8.1% of the sample.

The sample is drawn from a study of blood T cell repertoires in COVID-19 (dated by TCRdb to 2018 to 2021). For the wider study: Samples covering the acute and convalescent phases of COVID-19 were provided by collaborators in the United States, Italy and Spain. The material from the prospective study consisted of cDNA or gDNA derived from T cells, B-cell-depleted T cells, or PBMCs. Deeply sampled blood TCRbeta repertoires from subjects exposed to, actively infected with, or recovered from COVID-19 were included in the dataset. The repertoires were released in a freely available public database meant as a resource for research on the immune response to SARS-CoV-2. Samples came from the ongoing ImmuneRACE study (first 160 participants) plus 1,254 subjects from 6 global collaborators. The sample metadata nearly always contained a de-identified subject ID, COVID-19 status, age in years and sex. Where available, HLA class I and class II types were taken from metadata supplied by the sample provider and were not determined by assay-based typing. What the authors observed across the whole study: How much clinical and demographic metadata was included differed by source and by participant, and the metadata was provided uncurated.

From the cysteine up to the phenylalanine, the CDR3 has a length of 14 residues. Just the 42-base CDR3 DNA is kept, in frame starting at base 1. At the junction V is shortened by 4 bases and J by 9 bases; bases outside the gene matches: 7. As encoded in the germline V gene, CDR1 is SGHDT while CDR2 is YYEEEE. One collaborating source in Seattle enrolled patients during active infection and followed them longitudinally through the course of disease. Collaborating institutions collected whole blood in K2EDTA tubes following their own protocols. For TCRbeta analysis, collaborator samples were shipped as frozen whole blood, as isolated PBMCs, or as DNA extracted from either sample type.

The rearrangement joined TRBV5-6 to TRBJ2-1, with 10 central nucleotides matching TRBD1. The specimen was peripheral blood. This receptor was taken from an older woman with COVID-19, enrolled during active disease. The DNA sequence follows: TGTGCCAGCAGCGTGGGACAGGGGTTCGGTGAGCAGTTCTTC. Protein translation: CASSVGQGFGEQFF.